This T cell receptor beta chain is drawn from a study of control samples from healthy donors and cancer patients. Repertoires were generated with immunoSEQ multiplex PCR, while TCRdb's copy carries only in-frame clones and drops some. The sample lists approximately 98,000 clones; approximately 80% were seen once. The junction had 12 bases not matched to a gene; V was cut back by 6 bases and J by 10 bases. The CDR3 runs 15 residues. Per germline, CDR1 SGHAT and CDR2 FQNNGV. This chain uses TRBV11-2 with TRBJ1-6; TRBD1 agrees at 7 bases. Sequenced input: blood. This clonotype was sampled from a man between 18 and 29 years old in good health. CDR3 nucleotide sequence: TGTGCCAGCAGACCCCAGACAGGGACAAAGTCACCCCTCCACTTT. Its translation is CASRPQTGTKSPLHF.